This TCR beta chain was captured by sequencing in a study of control samples from healthy donors and cancer patients. The data were produced by immunoSEQ multiplex PCR, yet TCRdb's version contains in-frame clones alone and is incomplete. There are roughly 120,000 clones in the sample; approximately 93% occur only once, and about 7.2% lies in the top ten. The V gene lost 3 bases and the J gene lost 0 bases, with 3 bases spanning the gap. The CDR3 is 12 residues long. Germline CDR1 GTSNPN, CDR2 SVGIG (reference sequence). The chain links TRBV30 to TRBJ1-3; no clear D gene. Sample: blood. The TCR comes from a woman under 30 in good health. CDR3: CAWSDSGNTIYF. For the CDR3, the DNA is TGTGCCTGGAGCGACTCTGGAAACACCATATATTTT.